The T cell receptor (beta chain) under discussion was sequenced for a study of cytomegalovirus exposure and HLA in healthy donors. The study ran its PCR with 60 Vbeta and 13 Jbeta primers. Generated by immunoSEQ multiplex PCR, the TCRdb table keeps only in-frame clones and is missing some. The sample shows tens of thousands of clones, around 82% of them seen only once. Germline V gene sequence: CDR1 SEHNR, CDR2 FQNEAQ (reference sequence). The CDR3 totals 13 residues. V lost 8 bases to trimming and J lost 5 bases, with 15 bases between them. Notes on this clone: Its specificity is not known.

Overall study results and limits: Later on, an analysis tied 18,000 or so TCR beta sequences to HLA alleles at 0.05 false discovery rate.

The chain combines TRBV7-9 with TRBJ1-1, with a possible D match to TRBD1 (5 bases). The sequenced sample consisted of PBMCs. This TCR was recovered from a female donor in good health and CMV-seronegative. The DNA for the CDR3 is TGTGCCAGCCTCCCCGGGGGGGGTACTGAAGCTTTCTTT. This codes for CASLPGGGTEAFF.